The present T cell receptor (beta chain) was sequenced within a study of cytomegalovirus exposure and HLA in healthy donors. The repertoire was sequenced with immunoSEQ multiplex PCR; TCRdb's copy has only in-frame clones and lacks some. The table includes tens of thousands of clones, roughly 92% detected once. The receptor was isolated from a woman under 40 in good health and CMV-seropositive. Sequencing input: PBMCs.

CDR3 in amino acids: CASSLDLPGTQYF. CDR3 in DNA: TGTGCCAGCAGTTTAGATCTACCAGGGACCCAGTACTTC. The rearrangement joins TRBV28 to TRBJ2-5; no clear D. The germline V gene has CDR1 MDHEN and CDR2 SYDVKM. The V end lost 2 bases, the J end lost 7 bases, and 11 bases lay between the germline ends. The CDR3 contains 13 residues.